This T cell receptor beta chain was recorded in a study of Graves' ophthalmopathy and Graves' hyperthyroidism. This clonotype has ten or more counts. Its antigen is still unknown. Diagnosis was based on clinical symptoms, serum thyroxine, TRAb, thyroid ultrasound and orbital computed tomography. General observations from the study: Distinction of ophthalmopathy from stable hyperthyroidism by a 13-signature model reached approximately 88% sensitivity and 81.08% specificity. Most clonotypes expanded in thyroid above 0.001 frequency were present in blood too.

Trimming took 4 bases from V and 2 from J; bases not matched to a gene: 5. The CDR3 length is 13 residues. The germline CDR1 and CDR2 sequences are SQVTM and ANQGSEA. The authors amplified TCR beta CDR3 regions from RNA transcripts. Investigators did first-round RT-PCR with HTBI primers, then second-round multiplex PCR. TCRdb passed the multiplex PCR reads through MiXCR, listing each CDR3 protein once. The table records about 550,000 distinct CDR3 sequences, approximately 35% of them present only once. This receptor was taken from an adult man with Graves' hyperthyroidism. The sample was peripheral blood or thyroid tissue (not recorded which). This chain connects TRBV29-1 to TRBJ2-7; TRBD1 agrees at 7 bases. CDR3 sequence reads: CSVARQGAYEQYF. The CDR3 bases are TGCAGCGTTGCCCGACAGGGAGCCTACGAGCAGTACTTC.